These 27 T cell receptor beta chains came from one sample sequenced in a study of blood T cell repertoires in COVID-19. The repertoire was sequenced with immunoSEQ multiplex PCR; TCRdb's copy has only in-frame clones and lacks some. The sample consists of approximately 110,000 clones, 82% of them appearing once. Sequenced material: peripheral blood. These receptors were taken from a man between 65 and 80 years old with acute or convalescent COVID-19.

J is TRBJ1-2 and V is TRBV2; a weak D match, TRBD1 (6 bases). Germline V lookup: CDR1 SNHLY, CDR2 FYNNEI. This CDR3 region has 15 residues. The V and J ends lost 4 bases and 0 bases respectively, with 12 bases between them. The CDR3 loop is CASSVPTGANYGYTF. The DNA for the CDR3 is TGTGCCAGCAGTGTCCCGACAGGCGCTAACTATGGCTACACCTTC.

The chain employs TRBV5-5 and TRBJ2-1, with 8 nucleotides matching TRBD1. CDR1 and CDR2 (germline): SGHKS, YYEKEE (reference sequence). The CDR3 covers 15 residues. The ends lost 1 base at V and 6 bases at J; junction bases unmatched: 6. CDR3 nucleotide sequence: TGTGCCAGCAGCTTGTGGCAGGGGGCTGGCAATGAGCAGTTCTTC. Amino acid sequence: CASSLWQGAGNEQFF.

The rearrangement joins TRBV28 to TRBJ2-6; 9 bases align to TRBD1. Germline V gene data show CDR1 as MDHEN and CDR2 as SYDVKM. CDR3 length: 18 residues. After removal of 4 bases from V and 0 bases from J, the junction contained 7 bases not matched to a gene. The CDR3 DNA sequence: TGTGCCAGCAGTTGGCTGGGACAGGGAACCTCTGGGGCCAACGTCCTGACTTTC. Its protein product is CASSWLGQGTSGANVLTF.

V gene TRBV5-5 combines with J gene TRBJ1-2; D unclear. This CDR3 spans 13 amino acids. V was trimmed by 1 base and J by 0 bases, leaving 4 bases between them. Germline V CDR1 and CDR2: SGHKS, YYEKEE (reference sequence). CDR3 in amino acids: CASSLFANYGYTF. For the CDR3, the DNA is TGTGCCAGCAGCTTGTTCGCTAACTATGGCTACACCTTC.

The CDR3 sequence: CASSLARISPLHF. As DNA, the CDR3 is TGTGCCAGCAGCCTAGCTCGGATTTCACCCCTCCACTTT. This chain joins TRBV6-5 and TRBJ1-6; D call uncertain. The CDR3 runs to 13 residues. The germline V and J ends were trimmed by 6 bases and 9 bases, with 12 bases remaining between them. Germline V gene data show CDR1 as MNHEY and CDR2 as SVGAGI.

The CDR3 DNA reads as TGTGCCAGCAGCCAAGGAACCGGGACAGGGGTGAATGAGCAGTTCTTC. This gives the protein CASSQGTGTGVNEQFF. The chain combines TRBV3-1 (or the pseudogene TRBV3-2) with TRBJ2-1, with TRBD1 matching 10 bases. V shed 1 base and J 7 bases; nucleotides not matched to a gene: 7. Germline V gene lookup returns CDR1 LGHDT and CDR2 YNNKEL (reference sequence). The CDR3 consists of 16 residues.

This sequence joins TRBV7-9 and TRBJ1-1, with unresolved D. The CDR3 is 16 amino acids. Germline V gene lookup returns CDR1 SEHNR and CDR2 FQNEAQ (reference sequence). Trimming removed 2 bases from V and 0 bases from J, with 13 bases in between. The CDR3 here is CASSLPGYPLNTEAFF. CDR3 nucleotide sequence: TGTGCCAGCAGCTTACCGGGTTATCCTTTGAACACTGAAGCTTTCTTT. The variable domain in full, completed from reference TRBV7-9 and TRBJ1-1, reads DTGVSQNPRHKITKRGQNVTFRCDPISEHNRLYWYRQTLGQGPEFLTYFQNEAQLEKSRLLSDRFSAERPKGSFSTLEIQRTEQGDSAMYLCASSLPGYPLNTEAFFGQGTRLTVV.

V is TRBV6-4 and J is TRBJ1-2; 9 positions agree with TRBD1. This CDR3 has 14 amino acids. Germline CDR1 MRHNA, CDR2 SNTAGT. V gave up 6 bases and J gave up 8 bases; unmatched junction bases: 10. The CDR3 DNA follows: TGTGCCAGCAGGGCGGACAGGGGAGTTGGAGGCTACACCTTC. It codes for CASRADRGVGGYTF.

The chain links TRBV28 to TRBJ1-2; TRBD1 aligns across 7 bases. The V and J ends lost 6 bases and 4 bases, in that order; junction bases with no gene match: 11. From germline, CDR1 is MDHEN and CDR2 SYDVKM. The length of the CDR3 is 15 residues. This CDR3 is CASSTTGADGYGYTF. The CDR3 coding sequence is TGTGCCAGCAGCACTACAGGGGCCGATGGCTATGGCTACACCTTC.

The sample holds a few counts of this clone. The chain combines TRBV5-1 with TRBJ2-1, with 7 bases identical to TRBD2. Germline CDR1 SGHRS, CDR2 YFSETQ. This CDR3 contains 18 residues. The V and J ends lost 0 bases and 2 bases, in that order; junction bases with no gene match: 11. The CDR3 spells CASSLAGPGGVPYNEQFF. The CDR3 DNA follows: TGCGCCAGCAGCTTGGCGGGGCCGGGAGGCGTCCCCTACAATGAGCAGTTCTTC.

V and J are TRBV5-6 and TRBJ1-2; no firm D call. Per the germline V gene, CDR1 is SGHDT and CDR2 is YYEEEE. The CDR3 is made up of 15 amino acids. The V gene lost 5 bases and the J gene lost 4 bases, with 18 bases spanning the gap. Here the CDR3 DNA reads TGTGCCAGCAGGACGGCTAAAGACGGGTTCTATGGCTACACCTTC. It encodes CASRTAKDGFYGYTF.

V is TRBV4-2 and J is TRBJ1-1; D is perhaps TRBD1 (5 bases). The CDR3 has 13 amino acids. Between the trimmed V and J ends, which lost 4 bases and 2 bases, there was a span of 8 bases. CDR1 and CDR2 (germline): LGHNA, YNFKEQ. The CDR3 nucleotides read TGTGCCAGCAGCCCCAGGGAAAACACTGAAGCTTTCTTT. Translation: CASSPRENTEAFF.

The chain recombines TRBV12-5 with TRBJ2-1; 7 bases align to TRBD2. The CDR3 consists of 14 residues. Germline V gene sequence: CDR1 LGHNT, CDR2 FRNRAP. The junction had 4 bases not matched to a gene; V was cut back by 7 bases and J by 1 base. Here the CDR3 reads CASAGGSSYNEQFF. The CDR3 coding sequence is TGTGCTAGTGCGGGCGGGAGTTCCTACAATGAGCAGTTCTTC.

The chain recombines TRBV29-1 with TRBJ2-2, with unresolved D. V lost 5 bases, J lost 7 bases, and 14 bases lay in between. Germline CDR1 reads SQVTM; CDR2 reads ANQGSEA. The CDR3 is 13 amino acids. CDR3: CSVRKALGGELFF. The CDR3, as DNA: TGCAGCGTTAGGAAGGCTCTAGGCGGGGAGCTGTTTTTT.

The chain uses TRBV18 and TRBJ1-2; TRBD1 might be the D (5 bases). Germline CDR1 KGHSH, CDR2 LQKENI. V was pared by 2 bases and J by 1 base, with 5 bases between. The CDR3 spans 13 residues. CDR3 amino acids: CASSPDSNYGYTF. The CDR3 nucleotides read TGTGCCAGCTCACCAGACAGTAACTATGGCTACACCTTC.

J is TRBJ2-2 and V is TRBV6-5; D might be TRBD2 (6 bases). V lost 7 bases, J lost 5 bases, and 11 bases lay in between. The germline CDR1 and CDR2 sequences are MNHEY and SVGAGI. The CDR3 has 13 amino acids. The CDR3, as DNA: TGTGCCAGCAACCCCGGGAGAACCGGGGAGCTGTTTTTT. Translated, it gives CASNPGRTGELFF.

The CDR3 DNA reads as TGTGCCAGCAGCCAAGCCGACTATTCGGGTAAAATCGAGCAGTACTTC. Translated, it gives CASSQADYSGKIEQYF. This sequence joins TRBV14 and TRBJ2-7; possibly TRBD2 for D (5 bases). The CDR3 consists of 16 residues. Per germline, CDR1 SGHDN and CDR2 FVKESK. V was clipped by 1 base and J by 6 bases, with 19 bases between them. Supplemented by reference TRBV14 and TRBJ2-7, the full variable domain reads EAGVTQFPSHSVIEKGQTVTLRCDPISGHDNLYWYRRVMGKEIKFLLHFVKESKQDESGMPNNRFLAERTGGTYSTLKVQPAELEDSGVYFCASSQADYSGKIEQYFGPGTRLTVT.

This clone has more than one count but fewer than ten. The V call is TRBV5-1, the J call TRBJ1-1, with 9 nucleotides matching TRBD1. Unmatched junction bases numbered 10, after V lost 4 bases and J lost 3 bases. The length of the CDR3 is 16 residues. Germline values: CDR1 SGHRS, CDR2 YFSETQ. CDR3 amino acids: CASSLSEDRGYTEAFF. In DNA form, the CDR3 reads TGCGCCAGCAGCCTCTCGGAAGACAGGGGGTACACTGAAGCTTTCTTT.

This clone has only a few counts. The rearrangement uses TRBV7-9 and TRBJ1-2, with D unclear. Germline V gives CDR1 SEHNR, CDR2 FQNEAQ (reference sequence). The CDR3 is made up of 15 amino acids. V was clipped by 5 bases and J by 2 bases, with 15 bases between them. In DNA form, the CDR3 reads TGTGCCAGCAGCCCACCCAGTCTCCGAAACTATGGCTACACCTTC. It yields the protein CASSPPSLRNYGYTF.

V and J are TRBV6-1 and TRBJ2-7; D gene ambiguous. V lost 3 bases and J 8 bases, leaving 5 bases between the germline ends. Germline V CDR1 and CDR2: MNHNS, SASEGT. The CDR3 is made up of 10 amino acids. DNA for the CDR3: TGTGCCAGCAGTGAGGAGAAGCAGTACTTC. The encoded protein is CASSEEKQYF.

V usage is TRBV2 and J usage is TRBJ1-6; D not certain. In germline, CDR1 is SNHLY, CDR2 FYNNEI. The CDR3 sequence is 15 residues long. The V end lost 7 bases, the J end lost 2 bases, and 12 bases lay between the germline ends. CDR3 DNA: TGTGCCAGCAACCAAGGGAGGGCCTATAATTCACCCCTCCACTTT. It codes for CASNQGRAYNSPLHF.

The chain carries TRBV7-9 and TRBJ2-2, with TRBD1 matching over 10 bases. Trimming removed 6 bases from V and 5 bases from J; junction bases left unmatched: 6. This CDR3 is 15 amino acids long. Germline lookup yields CDR1 SEHNR and CDR2 FQNEAQ (reference sequence). Here the CDR3 DNA reads TGTGCCAGCAGGACAGGGGGCGTTGGGACCGGGGAGCTGTTTTTT. Protein: CASRTGGVGTGELFF.

The CDR3 DNA reads as TGTGCCAGCAGCTTAGCTGTTTCCAGGGAAAGCAGAGGCTACACCTTC. Residues: CASSLAVSRESRGYTF. J is TRBJ1-2 and V is TRBV7-8; TRBD1 is a possible D gene (5 bases). Trimming left V 0 bases short and J 8 bases short, with 19 bases between. This CDR3 has 16 residues. Germline V gene data show CDR1 as SGHVS and CDR2 as FQNEAQ.

A single count supports this clone. The chain is built from TRBV9 and TRBJ1-2, with D maybe TRBD1 (5 bases). Trimming removed 0 bases at V and 2 bases at J, with 11 bases between. This CDR3 has 15 residues. Germline V gene sequence: CDR1 SGDLS, CDR2 YYNGEE. CDR3 DNA sequence: TGTGCCAGCAGCGTAGACGTGGGGCCGAACTATGGCTACACCTTC. This codes for CASSVDVGPNYGYTF.

The chain links TRBV2 to TRBJ1-6, with D tentatively TRBD1 (5 bases). The CDR3 runs 15 residues. Trimming removed 2 bases at V and 7 bases at J, with 12 bases between. Germline V lookup: CDR1 SNHLY, CDR2 FYNNEI. CDR3 in DNA: TGTGCCAGCAGTGAACAGGGTAACAGAAATTCACCCCTCCACTTT. This translates into CASSEQGNRNSPLHF.

This chain links TRBV10-3 with TRBJ2-2, with 10 bases fitting TRBD1. In germline, CDR1 is ENHRY, CDR2 SYGVKD. Losses at the gene ends were 8 bases for V and 4 bases for J; bases not matched to a gene: 4. This CDR3 contains 14 residues. CDR3 DNA: TGTGCCATCGGACAGGGGGACATCACCGGGGAGCTGTTTTTT. Translating gives CAIGQGDITGELFF.

This sequence joins TRBV5-1 and TRBJ2-2, with TRBD2 matching 13 bases. Germline CDR1 and CDR2: SGHRS and YFSETQ. CDR3 length: 16 amino acids. J was trimmed by 6 bases and V by 5 bases; bases with no gene match: 7. CDR3 nucleotides: TGCGCCAGCAGTCAGACTAGCGGGGGGTCTCCCGGGGAGCTGTTTTTT. This translates into CASSQTSGGSPGELFF. Using reference TRBV5-1 and TRBJ2-2 for the parts outside the CDR3, the full variable domain is KAGVTQTPRYLIKTRGQQVTLSCSPISGHRSVSWYQQTPGQGLQFLFEYFSETQRNKGNFPGRFSGRQFSNSRSEMNVSTLELGDSALYLCASSQTSGGSPGELFFGEGSRLTVL.